What follows are 26 T cell receptor beta chains derived from one specimen sequenced in a study of cytomegalovirus exposure and HLA in healthy donors. Primers included in the PCR were 60 Vbeta and 13 Jbeta primers. Sequencing used immunoSEQ multiplex PCR; TCRdb keeps in-frame clones, though not all of them. In the table there are approximately 100,000 clones, about 85% of which are singletons. Sequencing was carried out using PBMCs. These receptors all stem from a man aged 25-40 years in good health and CMV-seronegative.

The CDR3 here is CASSLGGIFTDTQYF. CDR3 DNA sequence: TGTGCCAGCAGCCTTGGCGGCATTTTCACAGATACGCAGTATTTT. This chain uses TRBV11-2 with TRBJ2-3; no clear D. The CDR3 is made up of 15 amino acids. Trimming took off 5 bases at V and 2 bases at J, with 14 bases between the two ends. Germline V gene data show CDR1 as SGHAT and CDR2 as FQNNGV.

The table lists this clone with a count of one. The CDR3 here is CASDYIRAPKNIQYF. The CDR3 bases are TGTGCCAGCGACTATATTAGAGCCCCCAAAAACATTCAGTACTTC. V and J are TRBV2 and TRBJ2-4, with D tentatively TRBD2 (5 bases). Per the germline V gene, CDR1 is SNHLY and CDR2 is FYNNEI. This CDR3 is built from 15 residues. V dropped 8 bases and J dropped 2 bases, with 16 bases sitting between them.

This clone was detected only a few times. This rearrangement joins TRBV6-4 to TRBJ2-3; the D gene is possibly TRBD1 (6 bases). The CDR3 covers 13 residues. V was shortened by 6 bases and J by 9 bases, with 16 bases between the two germline ends. In germline, CDR1 is MRHNA, CDR2 SNTAGT. The CDR3, as DNA: TGTGCCAGCAGCCCCTCCCAGGGGAGCACGCAGTATTTT. Translation gives CASSPSQGSTQYF.

Details on this clone: It is unclear where the CDR3 begins or ends on the DNA, so no DNA is shown, and the CDR3 is as TCRdb lists it. J is TRBJ2-1 and V is TRBV11-2; the table's D call TRBD1 went unverified against the DNA. The CDR3 length is 14 residues, termini included. Germline assignment: CDR1 SGHAT and CDR2 FQNNGV. CDR3 protein: CASSLVGGGTVTFF.

The V call is TRBV9, the J call TRBJ2-3; a weak D match, TRBD2 (6 bases). The ends were cut back, 3 bases at V and 2 bases at J, with 10 bases in the middle. The CDR3 runs 14 residues. The germline V gene encodes CDR1 SGDLS and CDR2 YYNGEE. CDR3 residues: CASSERDFTDTQYF. CDR3 nucleotides: TGTGCCAGCAGCGAGAGGGACTTCACAGATACGCAGTATTTT.

The chain recombines TRBV4-1 with TRBJ1-3; tentative D call: TRBD1 (5 bases). The CDR3 covers 14 residues. From germline, CDR1 is MGHRA and CDR2 YSYEKL. V dropped 4 bases and J dropped 3 bases, with 10 bases sitting between them. The CDR3 DNA follows: TGCGCCAGCAGCCTATGGGGGGTTGGAAACACCATATATTTT. Translating it yields CASSLWGVGNTIYF.

This rearrangement joins TRBV27 to TRBJ2-7; 9 nucleotides line up with TRBD2. V shed 3 bases and J 0 bases; nucleotides not matched to a gene: 9. Germline V gives CDR1 MNHEY, CDR2 SMNVEV (reference sequence). The CDR3 covers 17 residues. CDR3 in amino acids: CASSFRFAGGSSYEQYF. Written as DNA, the CDR3 is TGTGCCAGCAGTTTTCGATTTGCGGGAGGGAGCTCCTACGAGCAGTACTTC.

The CDR3 nucleotides read TGTGCCAGCAGCCGACCGGGACAGGGTTTCCACGAGCAGTACTTC. Its protein product is CASSRPGQGFHEQYF. V gene TRBV27 combines with J gene TRBJ2-5; 9 bases map to TRBD1. Gene TRBJ2-7 matches the end of the DNA better, so the J call may be wrong. Germline V gene sequence: CDR1 MNHEY, CDR2 SMNVEV (reference sequence). This CDR3 region has 15 residues.

This chain connects TRBV5-1 to TRBJ1-1; 8 nucleotides align to TRBD1. CDR3 length equals 15 residues. J lost 5 bases, V lost 4 bases, and 10 bases had no gene match. Germline V lookup: CDR1 SGHRS, CDR2 YFSETQ. The CDR3 DNA reads TGCGCCAGCAGCCCGCGACAGGGGAGGGGAACTGAAGCTTTCTTT. Translation: CASSPRQGRGTEAFF. Drawing the rest from reference TRBV5-1 and TRBJ1-1, the complete variable domain is KAGVTQTPRYLIKTRGQQVTLSCSPISGHRSVSWYQQTPGQGLQFLFEYFSETQRNKGNFPGRFSGRQFSNSRSEMNVSTLELGDSALYLCASSPRQGRGTEAFFGQGTRLTVV.

The chain uses TRBV2 and TRBJ2-3, with 8 bases that match TRBD1. The CDR3 sequence is 13 residues long. J gave up 3 bases and V 7 bases, and 3 bases lay outside the gene matches. CDR1 and CDR2 from the germline V gene are SNHLY and FYNNEI. DNA for the CDR3: TGTGCCAGCACCAGGGGGCAAACAGATACGCAGTATTTT. As protein: CASTRGQTDTQYF. Based on the CDR3 plus reference TRBV2 and TRBJ2-3, the full variable domain is EPEVTQTPSHQVTQMGQEVILRCVPISNHLYFYWYRQILGQKVEFLVSFYNNEISEKSEIFDDQFSVERPDGSNFTLKIRSTKLEDSAMYFCASTRGQTDTQYFGPGTRLTVL.

The chain recombines TRBV5-4 with TRBJ1-2; 8 nucleotides align to TRBD1. V dropped 5 bases and J dropped 2; count of bases not matched to a gene: 8. The CDR3 loop spans 15 amino acids. From germline, CDR1 is SGHNT and CDR2 YYREEE (reference sequence). The CDR3 bases are TGTGCCAGCAGTAACAATGGACAGGGAAACTATGGCTACACCTTC. Translation: CASSNNGQGNYGYTF.

V usage is TRBV19 and J usage is TRBJ2-1; TRBD2 might be the D (6 bases). The CDR3 totals 14 residues. Germline CDR1 is LNHDA and CDR2 is SQIVND (reference sequence). V lost 5 bases to trimming and J lost 6 bases, with 14 bases between them. The CDR3 DNA reads as TGTGCCAGTAGTTTGGGAGGCTTCGGCAATGAGCAGTTCTTC. Amino acids: CASSLGGFGNEQFF. Supplemented by reference TRBV19 and TRBJ2-1, the full variable domain reads DGGITQSPKYLFRKEGQNVTLSCEQNLNHDAMYWYRQDPGQGLRLIYYSQIVNDFQKGDIAEGYSVSREKKESFPLTVTSAQKNPTAFYLCASSLGGFGNEQFFGPGTRLTVL.

This chain connects TRBV9 to TRBJ2-5; 9 bases line up with TRBD2. CDR1 is SGDLS, CDR2 YYNGEE, per germline. The CDR3 length is 15 residues. After removal of 3 bases from V and 5 bases from J, the junction contained 8 bases not matched to a gene. CDR3 in amino acids: CASSAAAGGGETQYF. CDR3 bases: TGTGCCAGCAGCGCGGCGGCGGGAGGGGGCGAGACCCAGTACTTC. The whole variable domain, filled in from reference TRBV9 and TRBJ2-5, reads DSGVTQTPKHLITATGQRVTLRCSPRSGDLSVYWYQQSLDQGLQFLIQYYNGEERAKGNILERFSAQQFPDLHSELNLSSLELGDSALYFCASSAAAGGGETQYFGPGTRLLVL.

The rearrangement links TRBV6-5 to TRBJ1-6; 9 positions agree with TRBD1. Germline V gene data show CDR1 as MNHEY and CDR2 as SVGAGI. The CDR3 extends over 15 amino acids. The ends lost 6 bases at V and 9 bases at J; junction bases unmatched: 9. This CDR3 is CASSRPGQGGSPLHF. The DNA for the CDR3 is TGTGCCAGCAGCCGTCCGGGACAGGGTGGTTCACCCCTCCACTTT.

The chain couples TRBV7-2 to TRBJ2-7; 9 positions match TRBD1. This CDR3 has 15 residues. Germline assignment: CDR1 SGHTA and CDR2 FQGNSA. The V gene end was trimmed by 5 bases and the J gene end by 5 bases; junction bases not matched to a gene: 10. The CDR3 DNA reads TGTGCCAGCAGCCCCGCGGGGACAGGGATCGACGAGCAGTACTTC. Its protein is CASSPAGTGIDEQYF. Together with reference TRBV7-2 and TRBJ2-7, the CDR3 gives the full variable domain: GAGVSQSPSNKVTEKGKDVELRCDPISGHTALYWYRQSLGQGLEFLIYFQGNSAPDKSGLPSDRFSAERTGGSVSTLTIQRTQQEDSAVYLCASSPAGTGIDEQYFGPGTRLTVT.

The genes are TRBV5-6 and TRBJ2-7, with 7 bases aligning to TRBD1. Germline V CDR1 and CDR2: SGHDT, YYEEEE. The CDR3 contains 15 residues. The J segment lost 3 bases and the V segment lost 3 bases, leaving 9 bases of the junction unmatched. Here the CDR3 reads CASSSPGTAHYEQYF. CDR3 nucleotide sequence: TGTGCCAGCAGCTCACCCGGGACAGCGCACTACGAGCAGTACTTC.

This sequence joins TRBV30 and TRBJ1-2, with unresolved D. Trimming pared 0 bases from V and 8 bases from J, leaving 16 bases between. Per the germline V gene, CDR1 is GTSNPN and CDR2 is SVGIG (reference sequence). CDR3 length equals 14 residues. The CDR3 nucleotides read TGTGCCTGGAGTGTACGGATCTTCGGGGAGGGCTACACCTTC. This encodes CAWSVRIFGEGYTF.

The chain has TRBV9 and TRBJ1-2; TRBD1 is a possible D gene (5 bases). This CDR3 is 15 amino acids long. Per the germline V gene, CDR1 is SGDLS and CDR2 is YYNGEE. The germline V and J ends were trimmed by 0 bases and 8 bases, with 17 bases remaining between them. The CDR3 region has the DNA TGTGCCAGCAGCGTAGGGGGGGAGCCCAGCAACGGCTACACCTTC. This translates into CASSVGGEPSNGYTF.

The chain is built from TRBV29-1 and TRBJ2-2, with D maybe TRBD1 (5 bases). From germline, CDR1 is SQVTM and CDR2 ANQGSEA. V gave up 0 bases and J gave up 4 bases, with 15 bases separating them. The CDR3 is 16 residues long. The CDR3 sequence: CSVEDRVGQGTGELFF. CDR3 DNA: TGCAGCGTTGAAGATCGGGTGGGTCAGGGCACCGGGGAGCTGTTTTTT.

The DNA for the CDR3 is TGTGCCACCCAACAGGGGCTTGGCAATCAGCCCCAGCATTTT. This translates into CATQQGLGNQPQHF. The chain uses TRBV10-3 and TRBJ1-5; 7 nucleotides match TRBD1. The CDR3 runs 14 residues. Germline lookup yields CDR1 ENHRY and CDR2 SYGVKD. V gave up 10 bases and J gave up 2 bases; unmatched junction bases: 8.

This chain joins TRBV20-1 and TRBJ2-7; D remains unclear. Looked up from germline, CDR1 is DFQATT and CDR2 is SNEGSKA (reference sequence). The CDR3 runs to 10 residues. V lost 6 bases to trimming and J lost 3 bases, with 6 bases between them. CDR3 sequence: CSASDYEQYF. CDR3 sequence (DNA): TGCAGTGCCAGTGACTACGAGCAGTACTTC.

The chain carries TRBV6-5 and TRBJ2-7; possibly TRBD1 for D (6 bases). The ends were cut back, 8 bases at V and 5 bases at J, with 10 bases in the middle. This CDR3 region has 11 residues. Germline V CDR1 and CDR2: MNHEY, SVGAGI. The chain's CDR3 is CASHRGNEQYF. CDR3 DNA: TGTGCCAGCCATAGGGGGAACGAGCAGTACTTC.

The chain couples TRBV9 to TRBJ1-4, with D possibly matching TRBD1 (5 bases). The CDR3 sequence is 11 residues long. Germline loops: CDR1 SGDLS, CDR2 YYNGEE. Trimming took off 4 bases at V and 7 bases at J, with 5 bases between the two ends. For the CDR3, the DNA is TGTGCCAGCAGCAGGGGTGAAAAACTGTTTTTT. Residues: CASSRGEKLFF.

The J gene is TRBJ1-5, the V gene TRBV7-6, with 7 bases matching TRBD1. Germline V CDR1 and CDR2: SGHVS, FNYEAQ. Unmatched junction bases numbered 2, after V lost 2 bases and J lost 4 bases. The CDR3 is made up of 14 amino acids. The CDR3 sequence is CASSLMTGNQPQHF. The CDR3 nucleotides are TGTGCCAGCAGCTTAATGACAGGGAATCAGCCCCAGCATTTT.

The CDR3, as DNA: TGTGCCAGCGGGGTTACAGGGAATGGGCAAGAGACCCAGTACTTC. Translating it yields CASGVTGNGQETQYF. J is TRBJ2-5 and V is TRBV6-1; possible D gene TRBD1, 6 bases. The CDR3 has 15 residues. Per germline, CDR1 MNHNS and CDR2 SASEGT. The germline V and J ends were trimmed by 8 bases and 2 bases, with 18 bases remaining between them.

This clone was observed a few times. The chain combines TRBV28 with TRBJ1-6, with 7 positions matching TRBD1. V lost 3 bases and J lost 5; bases outside the gene matches: 4. The germline V gene encodes CDR1 MDHEN and CDR2 SYDVKM. CDR3 length equals 15 residues. The CDR3 DNA reads as TGTGCCAGCAGTTTCCGACAGGGCCATAATTCACCCCTCCACTTT. This translates into CASSFRQGHNSPLHF. The full variable domain, its missing parts supplied by reference TRBV28 and TRBJ1-6, is DVKVTQSSRYLVKRTGEKVFLECVQDMDHENMFWYRQDPGLGLRLIYFSYDVKMKEKGDIPEGYSVSREKKERFSLILESASTNQTSMYLCASSFRQGHNSPLHFGNGTRLTVT.